This T cell receptor (beta chain) was recorded in a study of cytomegalovirus exposure and HLA in healthy donors. Study-wide points: The majority of CMV-associated TCR beta chains were reported as apparently HLA-restricted in a later analysis.

Primers included in the PCR were 60 Vbeta and 13 Jbeta primers. Clones were sequenced by immunoSEQ multiplex PCR, and TCRdb holds only the in-frame ones, with some missing. The sample consists of about 120,000 clones, roughly four fifths of them appearing once. In the case of this clone: What it binds is unknown.

Unrecorded immune exposure was likely among donors, who were nominally healthy when sampled. Between the trimmed V and J ends, which lost 3 bases and 2 bases, there was a span of 11 bases. Germline CDR1 is LNHDA and CDR2 is SQIVND (reference sequence). The CDR3 extends over 14 amino acids. Sequencing was carried out using PBMCs. The source of this sequence is a male donor in good health and CMV-seropositive. The chain combines TRBV19 with TRBJ2-7, with a possible D match to TRBD1 (5 bases). CDR3 protein: CASSIRQGTYEQYF. DNA for the CDR3: TGTGCCAGTAGTATCAGGCAGGGTACCTACGAGCAGTACTTC. Looking up the rest from reference TRBV19 and TRBJ2-7 gives the full variable domain: DGGITQSPKYLFRKEGQNVTLSCEQNLNHDAMYWYRQDPGQGLRLIYYSQIVNDFQKGDIAEGYSVSREKKESFPLTVTSAQKNPTAFYLCASSIRQGTYEQYFGPGTRLTVT.